This T cell receptor beta chain was found in a study of shared clonotypes between healthy human individuals. Naive CD8 populations comprised CD45RO-negative cells positively selected for CCR7, excluding terminally differentiated effector memory CD45RA+ cells. The assay was run at deep level. Measured with immunoSEQ multiplex PCR; TCRdb has only the in-frame clones, and not every one. The sample has some 1,900,000 clones; about 94% are singletons. This CDR3 is 16 amino acids long. Germline CDR1 SGHRS, CDR2 YFSETQ. V was clipped by 3 bases and J by 7 bases; unmatched bases: 10. In the case of this clone: Antigen: not known.

Points from the study as a whole: Several donors shared approximately 5% of their naive CD4 clonotypes.

This clonotype originated in a man aged 18 to 30 in good health. Material for sequencing was naive CD8+ T cells sorted from blood. The chain combines TRBV5-1 with TRBJ2-1; 10 bases align to TRBD1. The CDR3 DNA follows: TGCGCCAGCAGCTATTCGGACAGGGGGTTTATGAATGAGCAGTTCTTC. Translated, it gives CASSYSDRGFMNEQFF.